Given below is one T cell receptor beta chain in context. Its antigen is unidentified. The data were taken from a study of tumor-infiltrating lymphocytes in glioblastoma multiforme. Points from the study as a whole: Detected clone frequencies may not reflect cell counts, being RNA-based. TCR plus mutation findings rest on a single glioblastoma patient.

Trimming left V 0 bases short and J 2 bases short, with 8 bases between. CDR3 length: 15 amino acids. Looked up from germline, CDR1 is SGHNT and CDR2 is YYREEE (reference sequence). TCR beta libraries were built from RNA through three nested multiplex PCR rounds using modified ARM-PCR. Input was 0.5 to 0.6 ug total RNA, reverse-transcribed with a C-beta primer. These TCRB libraries lack any described unique molecular identifiers. TCRdb re-analysed the multiplex PCR reads in MiXCR, keeping a single row per CDR3 protein. The table lists more than 10,000 distinct CDR3 sequences, 60% to 75% of them singletons.

V gene TRBV5-4 combines with J gene TRBJ2-2; either TRBD1 or TRBD2 may fit D (5 bases each). This sequence originates from a male donor with glioblastoma. Material: brain tumor tissue. CDR3 in DNA: TGTGCCAGCAGCTTGGGAGGGGCCAACACCGGGGAGCTGTTTTTT. This encodes CASSLGGANTGELFF.